Below, one T cell receptor (beta chain) is given with its context. The table lists this clonotype with a few counts. No antigen is known for it. Nothing much larger sits one base from this clone, and base qualities are not available. The TCR beta CDR3 regions were amplified from the RNA transcripts. The TCR CDR3 was subjected to a first round of RT-PCR using the HTBI primer set and the Qiagen OneStep RT-PCR kit. A second multiplex PCR round built the libraries, followed by size selection and purification. The libraries were sequenced on an Illumina HiSeq2000 using paired-end 100 bp reads. Processing in the source paper ran as follows. SOAPnuke was used to process the raw data, removing reads that contained adapters or uncalled bases, had a mean Phred below 15, or lacked an exact match to the constant primer or identifier. COPE v1.2.5 was used to merge the high-quality paired reads, and each unique nucleotide sequence was defined as a clonotype. MiTCR v1.1 was used to align the clonotypes against IMGT TRBV, TRBD and TRBJ reference segments. Analysis was restricted to V-J combinations with a frequency above 0.0001, which covered just over 98% of repertoires. The TCS score was defined as the ratio of F50 (clonal expansion) to E x V (chaos), calculated using BLOSUM62-based TCRdist between CDR3 peptides within each V-J. Welch's t-statistics and random forest reduced some 510 V-J features to 10 to 15, which were used in a naive Bayes classifier (R e1071). TCRdb trimmed the raw reads at Q25, called clones with MiXCR and kept productive beta chains. Identical CDR3 protein sequences are pooled into one entry, listed with their most common genes and DNA. Clone size and V and J calls follow TCRdb, not the original study. For this sample there are about 640,000 distinct CDR3 sequences; around 21% appear just once. Jointly, the top ten make up about 34% of the sample.

This sample is drawn from a study of T cells in Graves' hyperthyroidism and ophthalmopathy (dated by TCRdb to about 2019). Broadly, across the study: Peripheral blood samples were taken at initial diagnosis, before any treatment was given. Prospective prediction of ophthalmopathy was tested in an independent validation cohort of 18 to 20 hyperthyroidism patients and around 16 patients who later progressed to ophthalmopathy. After blood sampling, hyperthyroidism patients were treated with methimazole at a starting dose of 30 mg daily, and ophthalmopathy patients were treated with high-dose intravenous methylprednisolone. The roughly 100 discovery patients were randomly divided into training and test sets at a 7:3 ratio. TCR V-J signatures able to tell the groups apart were searched for in a discovery cohort of some 97 patients, of whom more than 40 had Graves' ophthalmopathy and roughly 59 had stable Graves' hyperthyroidism. The paper describes TCR Vbeta CDR3 sequencing of 140 or so peripheral blood samples, made up of 40 to 45 ophthalmopathy patients, some 76 hyperthyroidism patients and around 17 progressor patients. In about 6 Graves' hyperthyroidism patients, the study also compared T-cell repertoires from thyroid tissue with T-cell repertoires from blood.

The CDR3 sequence holds 16 residues, the cysteine and phenylalanine included. Only the CDR3 part of the read is kept: 48 bases, read in frame from the first base. V ends up 2 bases short and J 2 bases short, with an unmatched junction base count of 1. Per the germline V gene, KGHDR is the CDR1 and SFDVKD is the CDR2. Ophthalmopathy patients had moderately to severely active disease, Clinical Activity Score of at least 3, NOSPECS grade of at least 4, and duration under 3 months. The study excluded patients with uncontrolled infections, other autoimmune diseases, pregnancy or lactation. Diagnoses relied on clinical symptoms, serum thyroxine and TRAb, thyroid ultrasound and orbital computed tomography. PBMCs were separated from under 12 ml of fresh peripheral blood using Ficoll-Paque density gradient centrifugation. Trizol reagent was used to extract total RNA, and RNA quality was then checked on an Agilent 2100 Bioanalyzer.

Points the paper makes about the study in general: Sample size was not statistically predetermined, and blinding of investigators to group allocation was not performed. Most expanded thyroid clonotypes (frequency above 0.001) were also detected in blood, a finding suggesting that blood repertoires may reflect thyroid immune responses. A model built on a 13 V-J signature distinguished ophthalmopathy from stable hyperthyroidism, reaching over 85% sensitivity and under 84% specificity in cross-validation and 80%/75% in testing. In validation, progression to ophthalmopathy was predicted by the model with roughly 69% sensitivity and 72% to 80% specificity, a median of about 6 months before onset.

In this chain, TRBV24-1 is recombined with TRBJ2-6, with TRBD1 matching 8 junction bases. The sequence came from a man aged 25-40 years with Graves' ophthalmopathy. Sequenced input: blood. CDR3 protein: CATSDSTGAGANVLTF. The nucleotide sequence reads TGTGCCACCAGTGATTCGACAGGGGCTGGGGCCAACGTCCTGACTTTC.